This T cell receptor beta chain was identified during a study of T cell repertoires in ileal Crohn's disease. On the study more broadly: Median disease duration was roughly 8.5 years; 35% smoked at surgery. M6 samples are neoterminal ileum biopsies from postoperative colonoscopy. Overall study findings and caveats: Endoscopy was done a median about 6.6 months after surgery.

Trimming cost V 8 bases and J 4 bases; bases outside gene matches: 3. The CDR3 has 14 residues. Germline lookup yields CDR1 SNHLY and CDR2 FYNNEI. With respect to this clone: Its antigen is not identified.

Assay: immunoSEQ multiplex PCR; the TCRdb copy retains only in-frame clones and omits some. The data contain more than 7,000 clones, roughly 72% of them singletons. Specified time point: neoterminal ileum biopsy at postoperative endoscopy, about 6 months after surgery. Eligibility required adulthood, ileal or ileocolonic Crohn's disease and indicated ileocolonic resection. This receptor was taken from an adult with Crohn's disease. The gene calls are TRBV2 and TRBJ2-2, with TRBD2 identical over 11 bases. Sequenced: ileal tissue. CDR3 nucleotides: TGTGCCAGCGGGGGACTAGCGGTCACCGGGGAGCTGTTTTTT. As protein: CASGGLAVTGELFF.